The source of this TCR beta chain is a study of blood T cell repertoires in COVID-19. About the study: The study drew acute and convalescent COVID-19 samples from the United States, Italy and Spain. T cells, B-cell-depleted T cells, or PBMCs provided the cDNA or gDNA that served as material.

Germline V gene sequence: CDR1 LNHDA, CDR2 SQIVND (reference sequence). Losses at the gene ends were 1 base for V and 4 bases for J; bases not matched to a gene: 7. The CDR3 extends over 17 amino acids. Per the original data handling: By means of reference gene primer amplification, nucleated cell counts were estimated. Assay used: immunoSEQ multiplex PCR; TCRdb lists only in-frame clones, some missing. Clone size and the V and J calls come from that table; the DNA yielded D and trimming. Of about 200,000 clones listed, approximately 84% are singletons. Source material: peripheral blood. The receptor comes from a human donor with acute or convalescent COVID-19. The donor label of this sample is uncertain. The V call is TRBV19, the J call TRBJ1-3, with 10 positions matching TRBD1. DNA of the CDR3: TGTGCCAGTAGTATAGCGGGGACAGGGGCGAAAGGAAACACCATATATTTT. It codes for CASSIAGTGAKGNTIYF.